This T cell receptor (beta chain) was observed in a study of shared clonotypes between healthy human individuals. Some clones are missing from TCRdb's copy, which holds only in-frame ones; the method was immunoSEQ multiplex PCR. This table holds about 820,000 clones, almost 95% found once. On this clone: The antigen is unknown.

The V end lost 2 bases, the J end lost 4 bases, and 8 bases lay between the germline ends. The CDR3 extends over 12 amino acids. The V gene's germline CDR1 is SQVTM and CDR2 ANQGSEA. CD8 cells classed as naive were CD45RO-negative and positively selected for CCR7, excluding terminally differentiated effector memory CD45RA+ cells. Study observations and caveats: Generally, estimated richness proved larger in naive subsets than it did in memory subsets.

This receptor was obtained from a man under 40 in good health. Sequencing was performed on naive CD8+ T cells sorted from blood. This sequence joins TRBV29-1 and TRBJ1-1; D is perhaps TRBD1 (5 bases). In nucleotides, the CDR3 is TGCAGCGTTGAAAGGGGTGGCACTGAAGCTTTCTTT. Its protein product is CSVERGGTEAFF.